The T cell receptor (beta chain) under discussion was sequenced for a study of blood T cell repertoires in COVID-19. Study details: The United States, Italy and Spain supplied acute and convalescent COVID-19 samples.

Profiling relied on immunoSEQ multiplex PCR, and the TCRdb table lists in-frame clones only, not all of them. The data contain about 300,000 clones, around 92% of them singletons. Germline V gives CDR1 SGHNT, CDR2 YENEEA. V lost 5 bases and J 0 bases, leaving 12 bases between the germline ends. This CDR3 comprises 15 residues. Participants were aged 18 to 89 years from roughly 26 US areas. The receptor's source is a woman between 45 and 65 years old who had been exposed to COVID-19. The genes are TRBV11-3 and TRBJ2-3, with D possibly matching TRBD1 (5 bases). The sample comprised PBMCs or T cells enriched from blood (not recorded which). CDR3 residues: CASSHKGSSTDTQYF. CDR3 in DNA: TGTGCCAGCAGCCACAAGGGGTCTAGCACAGATACGCAGTATTTT.